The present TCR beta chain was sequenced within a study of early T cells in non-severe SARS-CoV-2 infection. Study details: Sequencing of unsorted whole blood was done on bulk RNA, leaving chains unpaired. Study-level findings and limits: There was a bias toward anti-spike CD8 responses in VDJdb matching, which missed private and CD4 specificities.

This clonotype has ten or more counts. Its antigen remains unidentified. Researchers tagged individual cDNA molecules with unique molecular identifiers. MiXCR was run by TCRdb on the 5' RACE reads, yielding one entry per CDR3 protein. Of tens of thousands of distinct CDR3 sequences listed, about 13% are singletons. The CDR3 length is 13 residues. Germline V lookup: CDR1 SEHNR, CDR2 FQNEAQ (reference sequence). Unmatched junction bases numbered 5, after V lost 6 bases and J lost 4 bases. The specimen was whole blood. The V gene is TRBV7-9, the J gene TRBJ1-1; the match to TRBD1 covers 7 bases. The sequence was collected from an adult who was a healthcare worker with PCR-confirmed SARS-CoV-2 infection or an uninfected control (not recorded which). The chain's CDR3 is CASSYQGGTEAFF. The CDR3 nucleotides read TGTGCCAGCAGTTACCAGGGGGGCACTGAAGCTTTCTTT.